This T cell receptor beta chain stems from a study of control samples from healthy donors and cancer patients. TCRdb's table, derived via immunoSEQ multiplex PCR, lists solely in-frame clones and lacks some. The sample consists of roughly 130,000 clones, around 90% of them appearing once. Germline trimming cut 6 bases from V and 2 bases from J; bases unmatched to any gene: 12. CDR1 LNHDA and CDR2 SQIVND come from the germline V gene (reference sequence). The CDR3 extends over 18 amino acids. The sequence was obtained from a man younger than 30 in good health. The material sequenced was blood. The chain joins TRBV19 to TRBJ1-5; 11 bases are shared with TRBD1. CDR3 DNA sequence: TGTGCCAGTAGCCCCCGGGACAGGGGGTCGGGTCGCAATCAGCCCCAGCATTTT. Its protein product is CASSPRDRGSGRNQPQHF.